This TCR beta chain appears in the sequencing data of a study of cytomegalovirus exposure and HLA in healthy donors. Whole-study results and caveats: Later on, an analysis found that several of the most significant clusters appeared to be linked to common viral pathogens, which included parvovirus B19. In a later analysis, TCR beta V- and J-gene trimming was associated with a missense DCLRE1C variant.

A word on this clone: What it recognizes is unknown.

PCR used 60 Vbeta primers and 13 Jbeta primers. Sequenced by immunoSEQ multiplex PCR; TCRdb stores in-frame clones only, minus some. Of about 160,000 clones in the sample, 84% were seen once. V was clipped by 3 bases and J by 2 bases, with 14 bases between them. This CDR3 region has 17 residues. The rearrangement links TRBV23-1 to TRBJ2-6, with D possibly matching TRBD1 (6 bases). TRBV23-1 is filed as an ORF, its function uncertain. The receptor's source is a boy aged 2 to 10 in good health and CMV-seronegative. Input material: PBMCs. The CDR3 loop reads CASSQKDRATGANVLTF. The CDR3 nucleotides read TGCGCCAGCAGTCAGAAGGACAGAGCAACTGGGGCCAACGTCCTGACTTTC.